The 14 T cell receptor beta chains reported below all come from one sample, sequenced in a study of control samples from healthy donors and cancer patients. Repertoires were generated with immunoSEQ multiplex PCR, while TCRdb's copy carries only in-frame clones and drops some. This table has over 100,000 clones, 85% to 90% appearing once. Sample: blood. The receptor set was obtained from a woman aged 50 to 60 in good health.

The chain employs TRBV9 and TRBJ2-5; the D is unclear. CDR3 size: 15 residues. Deletions cut 3 bases from V and 5 bases from J, with 17 bases between. From germline, CDR1 is SGDLS and CDR2 YYNGEE. For the CDR3, the DNA is TGTGCCAGCAGCGCTGCCGCTGGCCCCACGGAGACCCAGTACTTC. This codes for CASSAAAGPTETQYF.

V usage is TRBV7-3 and J usage is TRBJ1-1; 8 bases align to TRBD1. The germline V gene encodes CDR1 SGHTA and CDR2 FQGTGA. With V trimmed by 5 bases and J by 4 bases, 6 bases remained unmatched. The length of the CDR3 is 14 residues. In DNA, the CDR3 is TGTGCCAGCAGCAAATGGGACAGGCTCACTGAAGCTTTCTTT. Translation: CASSKWDRLTEAFF.

The rearrangement joins TRBV11-2 to TRBJ2-2; 8 bases align to TRBD2. With 5 bases clipped from V and 2 bases from J, the junction kept 4 bases outside the gene matches. CDR3 length: 15 amino acids. Germline assignment: CDR1 SGHAT and CDR2 FQNNGV. CDR3 residues: CASSPGGGNTGELFF. The CDR3 nucleotides are TGTGCCAGCAGCCCGGGGGGGGGAAACACCGGGGAGCTGTTTTTT.

Worth noting for this clone: Within the sample, other DNA sequences also encode this same CDR3. The chain has TRBV5-4 and TRBJ2-2, with a weak D call TRBD1 (5 bases). This CDR3 is 14 amino acids long. The germline gives CDR1 SGHNT, CDR2 YYREEE (reference sequence). With 4 bases removed from V and 1 base from J, the gap between germline ends came to 8 bases. The CDR3 DNA reads as TGTGCCAGCAGCCCGCAGGGGAACACCGGGGAGCTGTTTTTT. Amino acid sequence: CASSPQGNTGELFF.

The genes are TRBV7-9 and TRBJ1-1; unclear D gene. The germline V and J ends were trimmed by 2 bases and 0 bases, with 13 bases remaining between them. The CDR3 loop spans 16 amino acids. Germline CDR1 is SEHNR and CDR2 is FQNEAQ (reference sequence). The CDR3 sequence is CASSLTQGSLNTEAFF. The CDR3 nucleotides read TGTGCCAGCAGCTTAACCCAAGGCAGCTTGAACACTGAAGCTTTCTTT.

The chain carries TRBV30 and TRBJ2-2; 9 bases are shared with TRBD2. Germline CDR1 is GTSNPN and CDR2 is SVGIG (reference sequence). V lost 8 bases, J lost 2 bases, and 6 bases stayed unmatched. The CDR3 spans 14 residues. CDR3 protein: CARGRGGNTGELFF. The CDR3 region has the DNA TGTGCCCGCGGGAGGGGCGGCAACACCGGGGAGCTGTTTTTT.

This chain joins TRBV6-1 and TRBJ1-5; D unclear. Per the germline V gene, CDR1 is MNHNS and CDR2 is SASEGT. This CDR3 is 14 amino acids long. Trimming stripped 1 base from V and 5 bases from J, with 9 bases between. CDR3 sequence reads: CASSEEVGYQPQHF. The CDR3, as DNA: TGTGCCAGCAGTGAAGAGGTAGGGTATCAGCCCCAGCATTTT.

V usage is TRBV30 and J usage is TRBJ1-6; a weak D match, TRBD1 (6 bases). The CDR3 contains 17 residues. V was shortened by 2 bases and J by 0 bases, with 14 bases between the two germline ends. Germline assignment: CDR1 GTSNPN and CDR2 SVGIG (reference sequence). Here the CDR3 DNA reads TGTGCCTGGAGTAAAGGACAGAAGAGCTCCTATAATTCACCCCTCCACTTT. Amino acid sequence: CAWSKGQKSSYNSPLHF.

The chain carries TRBV27 and TRBJ2-1; D remains unclear. Deletions cut 7 bases from V and 5 bases from J, with 12 bases between. The CDR3 spans 13 residues. Germline V gives CDR1 MNHEY, CDR2 SMNVEV (reference sequence). Here the CDR3 reads CASTLGTHNEQFF. CDR3 in DNA: TGTGCCAGCACCCTTGGCACTCACAATGAGCAGTTCTTC.

This clone occurred once. The chain recombines TRBV6-4 with TRBJ1-6, with 8 bases identical to TRBD1. This CDR3 is built from 15 residues. V shed 0 bases, J shed 10 bases, and the junction held 5 bases outside the gene matches. Germline CDR1 is MRHNA and CDR2 is SNTAGT. CDR3 amino acids: CASSDSTGAGSPLHF. In DNA form, the CDR3 reads TGTGCCAGCAGTGACTCGACAGGGGCAGGATCACCCCTCCACTTT.

The CDR3 DNA is TGTGCCGCAGCTCCGGGGAGAGGAGAAAACACTGAAGCTTTCTTT. Amino acid sequence: CAAAPGRGENTEAFF. The V gene is TRBV5-4, the J gene TRBJ1-1, with D uncertain. From germline, CDR1 is SGHNT and CDR2 YYREEE (reference sequence). V was clipped by 10 bases and J by 2 bases, with 21 bases between them. The CDR3 covers 15 residues.

This clone occurred a few times. This chain uses TRBV11-3 with TRBJ2-1; D might be TRBD2 (6 bases). Germline CDR1 reads SGHNT; CDR2 reads YENEEA. Trimming took off 3 bases at V and 6 bases at J, with 12 bases between the two ends. The CDR3 has 14 amino acids. CDR3 nucleotides: TGTGCCAGCAGCTTTAGTGGGGGAGGCAATGAGCAGTTCTTC. Amino acids: CASSFSGGGNEQFF. Drawing the rest from reference TRBV11-3 and TRBJ2-1, the complete variable domain is EAGVVQSPRYKIIEKKQPVAFWCNPISGHNTLYWYLQNLGQGPELLIRYENEEAVDDSQLPKDRFSAERLKGVDSTLKIQPAELGDSAVYLCASSFSGGGNEQFFGPGTRLTVL.

The chain joins TRBV20-1 to TRBJ1-3; D unresolved. Germline V CDR1 and CDR2: DFQATT, SNEGSKA (reference sequence). The V end lost 6 bases, the J end lost 7 bases, and 10 bases lay between the germline ends. There are 11 residues in the CDR3. The CDR3 DNA reads TGCAGTGCAGACTTGGGGAACACCATATATTTT. This encodes CSADLGNTIYF.

This clone was recorded a few times. CDR3 coding DNA: TGTGCCAGCAGCCCGCCAAACAGGGTTGGCTACACCTTC. Encoded protein: CASSPPNRVGYTF. The chain is built from TRBV13 and TRBJ1-2; perhaps TRBD1 as D (6 bases). The germline V gene encodes CDR1 PRHDT and CDR2 FYEKMQ (reference sequence). V gave up 5 bases and J gave up 7 bases, with 14 bases separating them. This CDR3 is 13 amino acids long.